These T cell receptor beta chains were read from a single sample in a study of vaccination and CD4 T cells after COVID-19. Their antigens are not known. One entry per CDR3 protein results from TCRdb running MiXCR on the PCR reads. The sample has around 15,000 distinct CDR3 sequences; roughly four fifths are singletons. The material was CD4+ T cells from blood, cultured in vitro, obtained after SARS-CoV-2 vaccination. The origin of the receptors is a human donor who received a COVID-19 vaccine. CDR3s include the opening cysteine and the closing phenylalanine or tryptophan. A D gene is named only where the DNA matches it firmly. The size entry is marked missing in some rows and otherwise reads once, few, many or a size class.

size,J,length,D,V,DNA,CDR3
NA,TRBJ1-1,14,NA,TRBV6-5,TGTGCCAGCAGTTATGGTGAGGGATTCACTGAAGCTTTCTTT,CASSYGEGFTEAFF
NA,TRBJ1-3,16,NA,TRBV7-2,TGTGCCAGCAGCTTAGATTCGGGAGCTTCTGGAAACACCATATATTTT,CASSLDSGASGNTIYF
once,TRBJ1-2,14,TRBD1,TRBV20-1,TGCAGTGCGGGGGACAGGGGGTCGTATGCTGGCTACACCTTC,CSAGDRGSYAGYTF
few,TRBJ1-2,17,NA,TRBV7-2,TGTGCCAGCAGCTTAAGTGGACAGCCCTTACCGAGCTATGGCTACACCTTC,CASSLSGQPLPSYGYTF
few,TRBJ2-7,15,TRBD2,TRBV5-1,TGCGCCAGCAGCTTTACTTCTAGCGGCTACTACGAGCAGTACTTC,CASSFTSSGYYEQYF
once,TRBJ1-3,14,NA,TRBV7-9,TGTGCCAGCAGCCCCTTCCAGGATTGGGGCACCATATATTTT,CASSPFQDWGTIYF
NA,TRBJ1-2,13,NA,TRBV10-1,TGCGCCAGCAGTGACTCGGGTCGGTATGGCTACACCTTC,CASSDSGRYGYTF
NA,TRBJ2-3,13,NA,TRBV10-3,TGTGCCATCAGTTTGACAGCCACAGATACGCAGTATTTT,CAISLTATDTQYF
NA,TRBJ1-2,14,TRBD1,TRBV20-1,TGCAGTGCTAGCATAGGACAGGGGGATTTTGGCTACACCTTC,CSASIGQGDFGYTF
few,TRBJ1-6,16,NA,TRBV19,TGTGCCAGTAGTCAATCAGGGGCGGAGTATAATTCACCCCTCCACTTT,CASSQSGAEYNSPLHF
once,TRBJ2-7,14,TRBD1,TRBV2,TGTGCCAGCAGTGGGACAGGGGGCTCCTACGAGCAGTACTTC,CASSGTGGSYEQYF
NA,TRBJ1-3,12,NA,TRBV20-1,TGCAGTGCCTTAAGCCCTGGAAACACCATATATTTT,CSALSPGNTIYF
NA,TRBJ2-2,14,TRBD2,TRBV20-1,TGCAGTGCTGAAATAGCGGGGGGGCCCGGGGAGCTGTTTTTT,CSAEIAGGPGELFF